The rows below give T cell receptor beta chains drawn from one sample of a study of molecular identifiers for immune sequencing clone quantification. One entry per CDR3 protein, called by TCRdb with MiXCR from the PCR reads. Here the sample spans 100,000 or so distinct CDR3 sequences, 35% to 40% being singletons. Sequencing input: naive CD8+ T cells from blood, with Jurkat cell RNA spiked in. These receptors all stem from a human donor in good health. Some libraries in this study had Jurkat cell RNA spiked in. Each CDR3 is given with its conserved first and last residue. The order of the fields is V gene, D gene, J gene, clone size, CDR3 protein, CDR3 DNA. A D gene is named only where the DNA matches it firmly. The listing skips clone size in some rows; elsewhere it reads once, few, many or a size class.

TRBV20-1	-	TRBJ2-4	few	CSAPWGIQYF	TGCAGTGCCCCCTGGGGCATTCAGTACTTC
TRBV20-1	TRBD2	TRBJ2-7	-	CSARRLAGGTRGEQYF	TGCAGTGCTAGGCGACTAGCGGGAGGAACGAGGGGCGAGCAGTACTTC
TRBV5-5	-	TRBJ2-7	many	CASSLVYEQYF	TGTGCCAGCAGCTTGGTCTACGAGCAGTACTTC
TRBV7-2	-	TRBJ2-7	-	CASSLPSEAYEQYF	TGTGCCAGCAGCTTACCCTCCGAAGCCTACGAGCAGTACTTC
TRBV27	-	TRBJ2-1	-	CASSLGGIYNEQFF	TGTGCCAGCAGTTTAGGAGGGATATACAATGAGCAGTTCTTC
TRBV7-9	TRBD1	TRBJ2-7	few	CASSTYRGMSYEQYF	TGTGCCAGCAGCACCTACAGGGGGATGTCGTACGAGCAGTACTTC
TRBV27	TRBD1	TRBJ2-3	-	CASSPPPGQARTDTQYF	TGTGCCAGCAGTCCACCCCCCGGACAGGCCCGCACAGATACGCAGTATTTT
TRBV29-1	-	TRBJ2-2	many	CSVAPGVRTGELFF	TGCAGCGTTGCGCCGGGAGTACGTACCGGGGAGCTGTTTTTT
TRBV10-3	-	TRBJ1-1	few	CAIKQLNTEAFF	TGTGCCATCAAACAGTTGAACACTGAAGCTTTCTTT
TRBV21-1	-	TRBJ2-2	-	CASSPVGGEGPDTGELFF	TGTGCCAGCAGCCCCGTAGGCGGGGAGGGTCCTGACACCGGGGAGCTGTTTTTT
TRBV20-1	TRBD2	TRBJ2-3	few	CSARDLTSGRVTDTQYF	TGCAGTGCTAGAGATCTGACTAGCGGGAGAGTTACAGATACGCAGTATTTT
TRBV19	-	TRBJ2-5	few	CASSISTTQSETQYF	TGTGCCAGTAGTATTAGTACAACGCAATCAGAGACCCAGTACTTC
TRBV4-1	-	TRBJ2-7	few	CASSQDRWYEQYF	TGCGCCAGCAGCCAAGATCGGTGGTACGAGCAGTACTTC
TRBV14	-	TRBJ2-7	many	CASSQLPGNEQYF	TGTGCCAGCAGCCAGCTTCCCGGGAACGAGCAGTACTTC
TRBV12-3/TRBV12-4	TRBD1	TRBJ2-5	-	CASNQGANGETQYF	TGTGCCAGCAACCAGGGGGCGAACGGGGAGACCCAGTACTTC
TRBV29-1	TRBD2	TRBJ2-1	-	CSVDRGSSYNEQFF	TGCAGCGTTGATCGCGGGAGCTCCTACAATGAGCAGTTCTTC
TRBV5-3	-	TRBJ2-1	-	CASSLEDNEQFF	TGTGCCAGCAGCTTGGAAGATAATGAGCAGTTCTTC
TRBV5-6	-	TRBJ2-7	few	CASSWDPSYEQYF	TGTGCCAGCAGCTGGGATCCTTCCTACGAGCAGTACTTC
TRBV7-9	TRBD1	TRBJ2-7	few	CACSRDSIHEQYF	TGTGCCTGCAGCAGGGACAGTATCCACGAGCAGTACTTC
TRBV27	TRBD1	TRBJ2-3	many	CASSLAGTGTDTQYF	TGTGCCAGCAGTTTGGCTGGGACAGGGACAGATACGCAGTATTTT
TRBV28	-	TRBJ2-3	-	CASIRPLGDTQNF	TGTGCCAGCATCCGCCCACTAGGAGATACGCAAAATTTT
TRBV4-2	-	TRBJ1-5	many	CASSQDLAGGNQPQHF	TGTGCCAGCAGCCAAGATCTCGCAGGGGGCAATCAGCCCCAGCATTTT
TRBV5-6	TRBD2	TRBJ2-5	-	CASSQGLEETQYF	TGTGCCAGCAGCCAGGGACTAGAGGAGACCCAGTACTTC
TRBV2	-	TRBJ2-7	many	CASSRPAPEQYF	TGTGCCAGCAGTAGGCCGGCTCCGGAGCAGTACTTC
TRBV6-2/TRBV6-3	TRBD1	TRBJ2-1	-	CAANTLGQADNEQFF	TGTGCCGCGAATACTCTGGGACAGGCGGACAATGAGCAGTTCTTC
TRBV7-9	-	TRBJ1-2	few	CASSSQGLGHYGYTF	TGTGCCAGCAGCTCACAGGGACTTGGACACTATGGCTACACCTTC
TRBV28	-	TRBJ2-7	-	CASSSLGDAHTYEQYF	TGTGCCAGCAGCTCTCTTGGAGACGCACACACCTACGAGCAGTACTTC
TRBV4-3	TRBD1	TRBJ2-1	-	CASSRDSFSYNEQFF	TGCGCCAGCAGCCGGGACAGCTTCTCCTACAATGAGCAGTTCTTC
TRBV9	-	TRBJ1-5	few	CASSADGTFNQPQHF	TGTGCCAGCAGCGCCGACGGGACTTTCAATCAGCCCCAGCATTTT
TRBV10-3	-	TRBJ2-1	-	CAIREVADNEQFF	TGTGCCATACGGGAAGTAGCGGACAATGAGCAGTTCTTC
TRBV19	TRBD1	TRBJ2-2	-	CASSIRTGGRPKTGELFF	TGTGCCAGTAGTATAAGGACAGGGGGCAGACCTAAGACCGGGGAGCTGTTTTTT
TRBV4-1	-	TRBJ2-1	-	CASSQDSRRLGIYNEQFF	TGCGCCAGCAGCCAAGATAGCAGGAGACTAGGTATATACAATGAGCAGTTCTTC
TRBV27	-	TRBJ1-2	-	CASRDSRAYGYTF	TGTGCCAGCAGAGACAGCAGAGCGTATGGCTACACCTTC
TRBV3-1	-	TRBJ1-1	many	CASSRTRGTTEAFF	TGTGCCAGCAGCCGCACGAGAGGGACCACTGAAGCTTTCTTT
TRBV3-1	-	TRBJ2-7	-	CASSPTGVGYEQYF	TGTGCCAGCAGCCCCACCGGGGTTGGGTACGAGCAGTACTTC
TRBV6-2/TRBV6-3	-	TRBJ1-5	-	CASRTYRERNNQPQHF	TGTGCCAGCAGGACATACAGGGAGCGGAACAATCAGCCCCAGCATTTT
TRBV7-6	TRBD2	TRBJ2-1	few	CASSLQRTRRSSYNEQFF	TGTGCCAGCAGCTTACAACGGACTAGACGGAGCTCCTACAATGAGCAGTTCTTC
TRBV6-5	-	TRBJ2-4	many	CASSYSSEAKNIQYF	TGTGCCAGCAGTTACTCCAGTGAAGCCAAAAACATTCAGTACTTC
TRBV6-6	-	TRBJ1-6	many	CASSYSVPPLHF	TGTGCCAGCAGTTACTCGGTTCCACCCCTCCACTTT
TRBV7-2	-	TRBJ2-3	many	CASSLLAGYLTDTQYF	TGTGCCAGCAGCTTATTGGCCGGATACCTCACAGATACGCAGTATTTT
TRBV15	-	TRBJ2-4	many	CATSSLQLAKNIQYF	TGTGCCACCAGCAGCTTACAACTAGCCAAAAACATTCAGTACTTC
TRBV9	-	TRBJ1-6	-	CASSAGATNSPLHF	TGTGCCAGCAGCGCGGGAGCTACGAATTCACCCCTCCACTTT
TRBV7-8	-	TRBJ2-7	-	CASSLGGDEQSF	TGTGCCAGCAGCTTAGGGGGGGACGAGCAGTCCTTC
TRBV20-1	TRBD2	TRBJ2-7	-	CSARSVSERGYEQYF	TGCAGTGCTAGGTCGGTGAGCGAGCGGGGGTACGAGCAGTACTTC
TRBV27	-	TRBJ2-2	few	CASTGQYTGELFF	TGTGCCAGCACGGGCCAATACACCGGGGAGCTGTTTTTT
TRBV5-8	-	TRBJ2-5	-	CASSLILVHQETQYF	TGTGCCAGCAGCCTAATTTTGGTACACCAAGAGACCCAGTACTTC
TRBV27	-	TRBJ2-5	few	CASSFVQGETQYF	TGTGCCAGCAGTTTTGTACAGGGAGAGACCCAGTACTTC
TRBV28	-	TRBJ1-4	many	CASSLTLGTPTNEKLFF	TGTGCCAGCAGTTTAACCCTCGGGACTCCAACTAATGAAAAACTGTTTTTT
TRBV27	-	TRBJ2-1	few	CASSARLGSINEQFF	TGTGCCAGCAGTGCCCGACTGGGCTCGATCAATGAGCAGTTCTTC
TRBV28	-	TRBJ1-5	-	CASRNGHGGSNQPQHF	TGTGCCAGCAGAAACGGACATGGGGGTAGCAATCAGCCCCAGCATTTT
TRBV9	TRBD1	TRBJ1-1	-	CASSVGPGQREAFF	TGTGCCAGCAGCGTAGGACCGGGACAGCGAGAAGCTTTCTTT
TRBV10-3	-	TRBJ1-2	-	CAISEVAPDGYTF	TGTGCCATCAGTGAGGTAGCCCCAGACGGCTACACCTTC
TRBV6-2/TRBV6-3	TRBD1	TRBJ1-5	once	CACSNRTGGRIEPQHF	TGTGCCTGCAGTAACAGGACAGGGGGCCGAATTGAGCCCCAGCATTTT
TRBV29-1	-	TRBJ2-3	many	CSTAGVGPPDTQYF	TGCAGCACTGCCGGGGTCGGGCCCCCAGATACGCAGTATTTT
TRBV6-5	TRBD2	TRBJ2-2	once	CASRPGTSLSGELFF	TGTGCCAGCAGACCCGGGACTAGCCTCTCCGGGGAGCTGTTTTTT
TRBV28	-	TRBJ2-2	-	CASSFRDPTGELYF	TGTGCCAGCAGTTTTAGAGATCCTACCGGGGAGCTGTATTTT
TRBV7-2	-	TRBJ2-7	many	CASSSLVFSYEQYF	TGTGCCAGCAGCTCTCTAGTGTTCTCCTACGAGCAGTACTTC
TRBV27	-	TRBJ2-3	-	CTSSLFGRADTQYF	TGTACCAGCAGTCTATTCGGGCGGGCAGATACGCAGTATTTT
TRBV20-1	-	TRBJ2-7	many	CSARDGGYEQYF	TGCAGTGCTAGAGATGGGGGATACGAGCAGTACTTC
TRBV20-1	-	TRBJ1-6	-	CSASSLGQINSPLHF	TGCAGTGCTAGCTCCCTTGGCCAGATAAATTCACCCCTCCACTTT